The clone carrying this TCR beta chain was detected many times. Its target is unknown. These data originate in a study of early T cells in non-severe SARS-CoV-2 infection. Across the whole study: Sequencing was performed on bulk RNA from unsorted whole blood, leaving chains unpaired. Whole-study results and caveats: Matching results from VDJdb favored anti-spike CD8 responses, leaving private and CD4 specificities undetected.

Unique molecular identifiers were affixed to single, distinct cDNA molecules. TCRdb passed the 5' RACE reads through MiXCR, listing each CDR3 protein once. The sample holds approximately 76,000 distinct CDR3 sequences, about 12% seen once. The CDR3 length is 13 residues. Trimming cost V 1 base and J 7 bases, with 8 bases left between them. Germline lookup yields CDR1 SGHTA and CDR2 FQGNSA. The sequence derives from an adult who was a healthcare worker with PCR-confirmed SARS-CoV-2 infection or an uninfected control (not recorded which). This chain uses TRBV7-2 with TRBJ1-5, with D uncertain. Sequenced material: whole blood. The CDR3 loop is CASSLGGSQPQHF. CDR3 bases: TGTGCCAGCAGCTTAGGGGGTAGCCAGCCCCAGCATTTT. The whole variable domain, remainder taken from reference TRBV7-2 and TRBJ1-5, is GAGVSQSPSNKVTEKGKDVELRCDPISGHTALYWYRQSLGQGLEFLIYFQGNSAPDKSGLPSDRFSAERTGGSVSTLTIQRTQQEDSAVYLCASSLGGSQPQHFGDGTRLSIL.